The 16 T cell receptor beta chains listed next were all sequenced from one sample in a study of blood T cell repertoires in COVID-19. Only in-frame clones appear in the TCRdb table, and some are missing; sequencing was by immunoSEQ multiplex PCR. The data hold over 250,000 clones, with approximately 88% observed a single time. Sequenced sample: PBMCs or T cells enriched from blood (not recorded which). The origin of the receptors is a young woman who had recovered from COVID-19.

Here the CDR3 reads CAITEGTSDEQYF. For the CDR3, the DNA is TGTGCCATCACGGAGGGGACGAGTGACGAGCAGTACTTC. V and J are TRBV10-3 and TRBJ2-7; TRBD2 might be the D (6 bases). Germline V gives CDR1 ENHRY, CDR2 SYGVKD. CDR3 length: 13 amino acids. V lost 7 bases, J lost 5 bases, and 15 bases lay in between.

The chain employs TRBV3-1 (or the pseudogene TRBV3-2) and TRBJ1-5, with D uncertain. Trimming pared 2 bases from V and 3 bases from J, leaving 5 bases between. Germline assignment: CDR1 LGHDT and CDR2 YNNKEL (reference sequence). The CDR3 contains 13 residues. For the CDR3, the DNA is TGTGCCAGCAGCCAACTTCCCAATCAGCCCCAGCATTTT. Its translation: CASSQLPNQPQHF.

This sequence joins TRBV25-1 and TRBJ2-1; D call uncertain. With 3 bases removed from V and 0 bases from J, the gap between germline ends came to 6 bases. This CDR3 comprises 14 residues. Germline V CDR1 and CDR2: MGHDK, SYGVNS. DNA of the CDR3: TGTGCCAGCAGTGAGGAGAGCTCCTACAATGAGCAGTTCTTC. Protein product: CASSEESSYNEQFF. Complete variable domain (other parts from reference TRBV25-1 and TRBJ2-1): EADIYQTPRYLVIGTGKKITLECSQTMGHDKMYWYQQDPGMELHLIHYSYGVNSTEKGDLSSESTVSRIRTEHFPLTLESARPSHTSQYLCASSEESSYNEQFFGPGTRLTVL.

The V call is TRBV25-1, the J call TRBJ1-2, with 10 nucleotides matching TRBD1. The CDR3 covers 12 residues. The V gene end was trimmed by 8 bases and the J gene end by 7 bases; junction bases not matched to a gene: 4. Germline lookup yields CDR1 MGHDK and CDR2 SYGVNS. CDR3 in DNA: TGTGCCAGCGGGACAGGGGTACGTGGCTACACCTTC. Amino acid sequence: CASGTGVRGYTF.

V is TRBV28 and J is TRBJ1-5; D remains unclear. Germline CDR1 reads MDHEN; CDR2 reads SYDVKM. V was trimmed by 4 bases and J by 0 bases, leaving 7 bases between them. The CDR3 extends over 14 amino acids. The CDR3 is CASSWLASNQPQHF. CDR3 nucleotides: TGTGCCAGCAGTTGGTTGGCTAGCAATCAGCCCCAGCATTTT.

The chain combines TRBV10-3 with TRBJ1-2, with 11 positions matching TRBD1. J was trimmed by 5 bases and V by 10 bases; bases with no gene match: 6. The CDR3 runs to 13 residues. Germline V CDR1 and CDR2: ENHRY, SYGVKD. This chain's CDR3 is CATAGDRGYGYTF. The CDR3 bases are TGTGCCACCGCGGGGGACAGGGGGTATGGCTACACCTTC.

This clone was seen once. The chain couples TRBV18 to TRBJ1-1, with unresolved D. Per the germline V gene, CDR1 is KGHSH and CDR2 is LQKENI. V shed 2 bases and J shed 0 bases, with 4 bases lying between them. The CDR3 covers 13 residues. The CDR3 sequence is CASSPAMNTEAFF. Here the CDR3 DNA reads TGTGCCAGCTCACCAGCTATGAACACTGAAGCTTTCTTT. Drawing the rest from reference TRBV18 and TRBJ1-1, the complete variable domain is NAGVMQNPRHLVRRRGQEARLRCSPMKGHSHVYWYRQLPEEGLKFMVYLQKENIIDESGMPKERFSAEFPKEGPSILRIQQVVRGDSAAYFCASSPAMNTEAFFGQGTRLTVV.

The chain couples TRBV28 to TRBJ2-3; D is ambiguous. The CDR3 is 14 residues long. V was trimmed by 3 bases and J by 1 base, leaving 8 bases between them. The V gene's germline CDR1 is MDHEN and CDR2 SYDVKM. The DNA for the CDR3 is TGTGCCAGCAGTTTCGTAGAAGGCACAGATACGCAGTATTTT. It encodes CASSFVEGTDTQYF.

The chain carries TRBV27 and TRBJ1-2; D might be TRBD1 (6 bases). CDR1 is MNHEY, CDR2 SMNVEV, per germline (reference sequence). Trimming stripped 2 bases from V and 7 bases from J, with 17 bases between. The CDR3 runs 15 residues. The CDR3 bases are TGTGCCAGCAGTTTACAGGGACACGTTCCCGGTGGCTACACCTTC. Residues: CASSLQGHVPGGYTF.

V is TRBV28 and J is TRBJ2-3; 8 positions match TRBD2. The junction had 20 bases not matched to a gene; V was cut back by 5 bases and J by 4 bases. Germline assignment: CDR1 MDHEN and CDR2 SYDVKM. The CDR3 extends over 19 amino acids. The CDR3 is CASSRSGWVAGFDADTQYF. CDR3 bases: TGTGCCAGCAGTCGATCGGGCTGGGTAGCGGGGTTTGACGCAGATACGCAGTATTTT. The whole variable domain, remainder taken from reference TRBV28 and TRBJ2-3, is DVKVTQSSRYLVKRTGEKVFLECVQDMDHENMFWYRQDPGLGLRLIYFSYDVKMKEKGDIPEGYSVSREKKERFSLILESASTNQTSMYLCASSRSGWVAGFDADTQYFGPGTRLTVL.

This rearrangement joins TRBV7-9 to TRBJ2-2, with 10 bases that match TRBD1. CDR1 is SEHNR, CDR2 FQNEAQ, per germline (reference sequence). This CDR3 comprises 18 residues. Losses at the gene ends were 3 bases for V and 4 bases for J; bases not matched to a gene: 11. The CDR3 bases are TGTGCCAGCAGCTTGGGTCATGACAGGGGGCAGGGCACCGGGGAGCTGTTTTTT. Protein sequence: CASSLGHDRGQGTGELFF.

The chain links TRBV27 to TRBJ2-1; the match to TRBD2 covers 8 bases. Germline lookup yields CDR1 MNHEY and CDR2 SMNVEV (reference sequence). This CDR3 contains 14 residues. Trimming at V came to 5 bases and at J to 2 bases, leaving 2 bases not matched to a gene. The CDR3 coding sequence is TGTGCCAGCAGTGGACTAGCAACCTACAATGAGCAGTTCTTC. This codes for CASSGLATYNEQFF.

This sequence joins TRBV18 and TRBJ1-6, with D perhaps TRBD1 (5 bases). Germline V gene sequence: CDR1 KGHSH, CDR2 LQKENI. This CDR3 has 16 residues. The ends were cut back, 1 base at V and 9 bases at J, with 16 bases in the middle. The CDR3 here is CASSPRSEGVGSPLHF. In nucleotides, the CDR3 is TGTGCCAGCTCACCACGATCGGAAGGGGTTGGTTCACCCCTCCACTTT.

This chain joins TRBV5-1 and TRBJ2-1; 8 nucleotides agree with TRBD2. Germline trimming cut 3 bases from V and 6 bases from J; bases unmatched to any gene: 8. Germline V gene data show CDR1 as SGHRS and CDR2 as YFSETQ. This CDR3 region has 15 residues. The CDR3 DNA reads TGCGCCAGCAGCTCGACGGGGGGGCCGGGCAATGAGCAGTTCTTC. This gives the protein CASSSTGGPGNEQFF. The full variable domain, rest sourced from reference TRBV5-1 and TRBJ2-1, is KAGVTQTPRYLIKTRGQQVTLSCSPISGHRSVSWYQQTPGQGLQFLFEYFSETQRNKGNFPGRFSGRQFSNSRSEMNVSTLELGDSALYLCASSSTGGPGNEQFFGPGTRLTVL.

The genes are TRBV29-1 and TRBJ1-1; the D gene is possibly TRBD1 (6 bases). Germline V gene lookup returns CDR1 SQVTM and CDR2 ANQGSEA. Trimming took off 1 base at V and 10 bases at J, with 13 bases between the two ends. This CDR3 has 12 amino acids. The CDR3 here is CSVEGRTVGAFF. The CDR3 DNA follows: TGCAGCGTTGAAGGAAGGACAGTCGGAGCTTTCTTT.

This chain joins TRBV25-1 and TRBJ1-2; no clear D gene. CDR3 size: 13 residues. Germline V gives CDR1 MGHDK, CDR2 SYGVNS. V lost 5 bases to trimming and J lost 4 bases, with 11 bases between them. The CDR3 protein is CASSPPGSYGYTF. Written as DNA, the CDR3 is TGTGCCAGCAGTCCACCCGGGAGCTATGGCTACACCTTC.